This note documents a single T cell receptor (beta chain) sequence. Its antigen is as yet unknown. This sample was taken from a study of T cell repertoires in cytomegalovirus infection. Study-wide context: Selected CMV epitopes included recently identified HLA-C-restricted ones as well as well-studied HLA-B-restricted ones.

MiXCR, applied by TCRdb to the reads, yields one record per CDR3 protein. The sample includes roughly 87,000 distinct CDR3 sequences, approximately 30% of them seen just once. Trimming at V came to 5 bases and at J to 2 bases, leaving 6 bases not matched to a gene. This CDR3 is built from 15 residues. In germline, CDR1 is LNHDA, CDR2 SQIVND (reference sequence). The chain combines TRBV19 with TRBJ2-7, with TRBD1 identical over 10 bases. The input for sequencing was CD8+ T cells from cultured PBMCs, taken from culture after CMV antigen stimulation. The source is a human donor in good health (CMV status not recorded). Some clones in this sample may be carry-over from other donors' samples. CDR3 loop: CASSSDRGPTYEQYF. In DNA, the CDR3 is TGTGCCAGTAGTTCCGACAGGGGGCCCACCTACGAGCAGTACTTC.